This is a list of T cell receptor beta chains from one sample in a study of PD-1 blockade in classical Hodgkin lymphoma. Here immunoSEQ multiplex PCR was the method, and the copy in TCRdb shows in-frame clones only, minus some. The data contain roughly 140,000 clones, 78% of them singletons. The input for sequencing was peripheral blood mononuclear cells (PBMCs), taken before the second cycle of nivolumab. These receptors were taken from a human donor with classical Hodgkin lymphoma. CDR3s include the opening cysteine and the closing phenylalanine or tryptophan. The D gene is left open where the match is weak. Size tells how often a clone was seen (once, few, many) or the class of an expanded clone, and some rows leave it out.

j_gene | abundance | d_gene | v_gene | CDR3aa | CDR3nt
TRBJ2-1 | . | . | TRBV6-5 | CASSYSGSPGQFF | TGTGCCAGCAGTTACTCAGGCAGCCCGGGGCAGTTCTTC
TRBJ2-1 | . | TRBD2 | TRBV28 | CATLTSSGSSMFF | TGTGCCACCTTAACTTCTAGCGGGAGTAGTATGTTCTTC
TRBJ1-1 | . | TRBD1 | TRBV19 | CASYRGPVEAFF | TGTGCCAGTTACAGGGGTCCCGTTGAAGCTTTCTTT
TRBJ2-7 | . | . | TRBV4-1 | CASSQPSRGSYEQYF | TGCGCCAGCAGCCAGCCTTCGAGGGGCTCCTACGAGCAGTACTTC
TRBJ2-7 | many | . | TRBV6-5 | CASSPPASYEQYF | TGTGCCAGCAGTCCTCCAGCGTCCTACGAGCAGTACTTC
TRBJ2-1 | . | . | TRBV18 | CASSPKKSGEYNEQFF | TGTGCCAGCTCACCAAAAAAGTCCGGGGAGTACAATGAGCAGTTCTTC
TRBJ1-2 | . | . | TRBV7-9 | CASSLAGYGYTF | TGTGCCAGCAGCCTTGCAGGGTATGGCTACACCTTC
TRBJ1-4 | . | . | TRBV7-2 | CASSLLSGEKLFF | TGTGCCAGCAGCTTACTCAGTGGTGAAAAACTGTTTTTT
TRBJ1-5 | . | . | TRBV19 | CASSWDSNQPQHF | TGTGCCAGTAGTTGGGATAGCAATCAGCCCCAGCATTTT
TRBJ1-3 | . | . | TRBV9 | CASSAGTSGNTIYF | TGTGCCAGCAGCGCAGGGACATCTGGAAACACCATATATTTT
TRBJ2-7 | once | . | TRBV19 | CASSMVGIYEQYF | TGTGCCAGTAGTATGGTGGGCATCTACGAGCAGTACTTC
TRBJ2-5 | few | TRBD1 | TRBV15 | CATSRDGDRAQYF | TGTGCCACCAGCAGAGATGGGGACAGGGCCCAGTACTTC
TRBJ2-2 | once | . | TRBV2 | CASSPFQGYTGELFF | TGTGCCAGCAGTCCATTTCAGGGTTACACCGGGGAGCTGTTTTTT
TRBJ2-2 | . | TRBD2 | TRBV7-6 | CASSLRLAGATGELFF | TGTGCCAGCAGCTTGAGGCTAGCGGGAGCCACCGGGGAGCTGTTTTTT
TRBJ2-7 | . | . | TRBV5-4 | CASSLAYGTFSPYEQYF | TGTGCCAGCAGTTTGGCATACGGGACCTTTTCGCCCTACGAGCAGTACTTC
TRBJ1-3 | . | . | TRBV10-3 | CAIRDSASGNTIYF | TGTGCCATCAGGGACAGTGCCTCTGGAAACACCATATATTTT